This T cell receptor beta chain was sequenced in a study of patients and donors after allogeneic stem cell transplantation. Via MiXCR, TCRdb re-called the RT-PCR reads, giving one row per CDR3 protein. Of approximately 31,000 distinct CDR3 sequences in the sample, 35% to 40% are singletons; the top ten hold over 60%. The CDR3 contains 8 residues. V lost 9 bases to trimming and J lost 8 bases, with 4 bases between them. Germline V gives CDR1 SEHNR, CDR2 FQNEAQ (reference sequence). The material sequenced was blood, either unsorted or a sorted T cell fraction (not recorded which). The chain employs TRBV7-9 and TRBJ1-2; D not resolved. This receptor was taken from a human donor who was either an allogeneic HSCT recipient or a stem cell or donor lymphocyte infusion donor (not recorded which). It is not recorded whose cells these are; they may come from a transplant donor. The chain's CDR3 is CASGGYTF. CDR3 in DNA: TGTGCCAGTGGGGGCTACACCTTC.